One and the same sample provided the 2 T cell receptor beta chains below, sequenced in a study of T-cell memory formation after mild COVID-19. TCRdb reprocessed the 5' RACE reads with MiXCR, giving one entry per CDR3 protein. Among 400,000 to 550,000 distinct CDR3 sequences listed, about 23% were seen once. Sequenced material: PBMCs or a T cell subset sorted from them (not recorded which). These TCRs come from an adult woman who had mild COVID-19 (a few samples of this study predate the infection). Cell type and time point are not known.

This clonotype was observed a handful of times. Because the CDR3's place on the DNA is in doubt, the DNA is left out and the CDR3 is given as listed by TCRdb. The V call is TRBV21-1, the J call TRBJ1-1. TRBV21-1 is designated a pseudogene. Termini included, the CDR3 measures 17 amino acids. The CDR3 reads CASSIRVGVGSDTEAFF.

This rearrangement joins TRBV18 to TRBJ2-5; 11 bases align to TRBD2. Trimming cost V 3 bases and J 2 bases; bases outside gene matches: 5. In germline, CDR1 is KGHSH, CDR2 LQKENI. This CDR3 spans 16 amino acids. This CDR3 is CASSPLAGGSQETQYF. The CDR3 DNA sequence: TGTGCCAGCTCACCTCTAGCGGGGGGCAGTCAAGAGACCCAGTACTTC. The full variable domain, rest sourced from reference TRBV18 and TRBJ2-5, is NAGVMQNPRHLVRRRGQEARLRCSPMKGHSHVYWYRQLPEEGLKFMVYLQKENIIDESGMPKERFSAEFPKEGPSILRIQQVVRGDSAAYFCASSPLAGGSQETQYFGPGTRLLVL.